The clone carrying this TCR beta chain was seen a few times. It was cDNA, reverse transcribed from extracted RNA, that served as the sequencing template. The table came from immunoSEQ multiplex PCR; TCRdb's copy has only in-frame clones and leaves some out. The sample shows 250,000 or so clones, under 70% of them seen only once. The sample belongs to a study of CD8+ T cells in alopecia areata. Overall study context: Tofacitinib ran 6 to 18 months, followed by 6 months off drug.

The TCR was taken from a human donor with alopecia areata. Sequencing used CD4+ T cells sorted from blood, obtained at week 0.

The CDR3 loop reads CSVETASGQYF. CDR3 coding DNA: TGCAGCGTTGAAACAGCCTCAGGGCAGTACTTC. J is TRBJ2-7 and V is TRBV29-1; D is unresolved. The V end was cut by 2 bases, the J end by 9 bases, with 11 bases between. This CDR3 comprises 11 residues. CDR1 is SQVTM, CDR2 ANQGSEA, per germline.